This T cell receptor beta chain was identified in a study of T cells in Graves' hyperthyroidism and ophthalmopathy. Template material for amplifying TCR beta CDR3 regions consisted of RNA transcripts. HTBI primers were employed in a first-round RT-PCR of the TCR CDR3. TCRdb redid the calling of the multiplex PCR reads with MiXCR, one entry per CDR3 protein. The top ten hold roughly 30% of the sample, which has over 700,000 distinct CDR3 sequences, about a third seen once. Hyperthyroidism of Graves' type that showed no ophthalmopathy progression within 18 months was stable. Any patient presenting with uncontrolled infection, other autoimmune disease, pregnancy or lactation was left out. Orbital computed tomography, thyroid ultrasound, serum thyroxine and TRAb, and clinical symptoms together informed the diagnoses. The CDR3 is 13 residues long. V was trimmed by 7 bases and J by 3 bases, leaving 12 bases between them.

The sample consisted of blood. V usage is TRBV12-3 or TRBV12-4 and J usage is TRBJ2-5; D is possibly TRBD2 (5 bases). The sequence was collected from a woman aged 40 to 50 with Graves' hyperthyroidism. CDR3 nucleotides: TGTGCCAGCAACCGGGGATTAGAAGAGACCCAGTACTTC. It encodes CASNRGLEETQYF.